This T cell receptor (beta chain) is from a study of regulatory and conventional T cells in RAG deficiency. Trimming took off 5 bases at V and 1 base at J, with 2 bases between the two ends. Germline V gene data show CDR1 as SGHTA and CDR2 as FQGNSA. This CDR3 spans 11 amino acids. Genomic DNA came from blood conventional CD4+ T cells gated CD25-low CD127-high. This table comes from immunoSEQ multiplex PCR, and its TCRdb copy is limited to in-frame clones, with some not included. Of around 22,000 clones listed, about 92% are singletons. Separately, the same data were catalogued under a study of regulatory T cells. As reported in that work: Amplification used 52 TRBV primers and 13 TRBJ primers.

The rearrangement uses TRBV7-2 and TRBJ2-5; D ambiguous. The receptor was isolated from a human donor in good health. Sequencing was carried out using CD4+ T cells sorted from blood. The CDR3 loop is CASSPQETQYF. The CDR3 region has the DNA TGTGCCAGCAGCCCCCAAGAGACCCAGTACTTC. The full variable domain, rest sourced from reference TRBV7-2 and TRBJ2-5, is GAGVSQSPSNKVTEKGKDVELRCDPISGHTALYWYRQSLGQGLEFLIYFQGNSAPDKSGLPSDRFSAERTGGSVSTLTIQRTQQEDSAVYLCASSPQETQYFGPGTRLLVL.